The clone carrying this TCR beta chain was picked up a small number of times. Assay used: immunoSEQ multiplex PCR; TCRdb lists only in-frame clones, some missing. The repertoire includes over 400,000 clones, 70% to 90% of them detected once, and 3% to 4% sits in the top ten. This entry belongs to a study of blood T cell repertoires in COVID-19. Study-level background: The cDNA or gDNA used as material had been derived from T cells, B-cell-depleted T cells, or PBMCs.

The CDR3 is 16 residues long. The sequenced material came from peripheral blood. V is TRBV21-1 and J is TRBJ1-5. TRBV21-1 is designated a pseudogene. This TCR was sampled from a human donor in a cohort sampled during active COVID-19. CDR3 DNA sequence: TGTGCCAGCAGCAAAGGTGGGAGGGGTAGCAATCAGCCCCAGCATTTT. It is translated as CASSKGGRGSNQPQHF.